This T cell receptor beta chain came from a study of cytomegalovirus exposure and HLA in healthy donors. CDR3 length: 15 amino acids. Per the germline V gene, CDR1 is SGHRS and CDR2 is YFSETQ. The J segment lost 6 bases and the V segment lost 7 bases, leaving 9 bases of the junction unmatched. The PCR contained 60 Vbeta and 13 Jbeta primers. Profiled with immunoSEQ multiplex PCR; TCRdb holds only in-frame clones, not every one. The sample data list some 120,000 clones. The sequenced sample consisted of PBMCs. This rearrangement joins TRBV5-1 to TRBJ2-1; 11 bases are shared with TRBD2. This receptor was taken from a man aged 18 to 30 in good health and CMV-seronegative. CDR3 coding DNA: TGCGCCAGCGTACCCTTAGGGACTAGCGGCAATGAGCAGTTCTTC. It encodes CASVPLGTSGNEQFF.